The 20 T cell receptor beta chains presented below share a single source sample, sequenced in a study of T-cell reconstitution after alpha-beta-depleted transplantation in children. Unique molecular identifiers featured in how the TCRbeta library was prepared. TCRdb redid the calling of the PCR reads with MiXCR, one entry per CDR3 protein. The table has hundreds of thousands of distinct CDR3 sequences, 7.5% to 9.5% seen once; the top ten hold about 6.4%. The sequencing here drew on PBMCs, mostly from graft donor cells, taken 180 days after TCRalphabeta/CD19-depleted stem cell transplant. The source is a male patient aged 10 to 17 who had a stem cell transplant for acute lymphoblastic leukemia, so the T cells may come from the graft donor.

There are many counts of this clonotype. For the CDR3, the DNA is TGTGCCAGCAGCTTAACTCCCACAGATACGCAGTATTTT. It translates to CASSLTPTDTQYF. The chain employs TRBV7-3 and TRBJ2-3; D not certain. The CDR3 sequence is 13 residues long. The V gene lost 0 bases and the J gene lost 2 bases, with 3 bases spanning the gap. CDR1 SGHTA and CDR2 FQGTGA come from the germline V gene. Based on the CDR3 plus reference TRBV7-3 and TRBJ2-3, the full variable domain is GAGVSQTPSNKVTEKGKYVELRCDPISGHTALYWYRQSLGQGPEFLIYFQGTGAADDSGLPNDRFFAVRPEGSVSTLKIQRTERGDSAVYLCASSLTPTDTQYFGPGTRLTVL.

This clonotype was picked up many times. V gene TRBV7-9 combines with J gene TRBJ2-7; 7 nucleotides agree with TRBD1. J was trimmed by 3 bases and V by 5 bases; bases with no gene match: 4. The CDR3 consists of 13 residues. The V gene's germline CDR1 is SEHNR and CDR2 FQNEAQ (reference sequence). The CDR3 sequence is CASSLSGGYEQYF. CDR3 in DNA: TGTGCCAGCAGCCTGTCAGGGGGCTACGAGCAGTACTTC. Variable domain in full (rest from reference TRBV7-9 and TRBJ2-7): DTGVSQNPRHKITKRGQNVTFRCDPISEHNRLYWYRQTLGQGPEFLTYFQNEAQLEKSRLLSDRFSAERPKGSFSTLEIQRTEQGDSAMYLCASSLSGGYEQYFGPGTRLTVT.

In its sample, this clonotype was seen many times. The rearrangement links TRBV27 to TRBJ2-3; 7 bases are a match to TRBD2. With V trimmed by 6 bases and J by 0 bases, 6 bases remained unmatched. The length of the CDR3 is 15 residues. CDR1 and CDR2 (germline): MNHEY, SMNVEV (reference sequence). The CDR3 DNA is TGTGCCAGCAGGACTAGCTACTCTAGCACAGATACGCAGTATTTT. It encodes CASRTSYSSTDTQYF.

This clonotype was seen at least ten times. V usage is TRBV27 and J usage is TRBJ2-7; D possibly uses TRBD1 or TRBD2 (6 bases each). The ends were cut back, 5 bases at V and 4 bases at J, with 21 bases in the middle. This CDR3 is built from 16 residues. Germline loops: CDR1 MNHEY, CDR2 SMNVEV (reference sequence). The CDR3 region is CASSPLGGPFYYEQYF. For the CDR3, the DNA is TGTGCCAGCAGTCCCCTGGGGGGCCCTTTCTATTACGAGCAGTACTTC.

This clonotype came up many times. This sequence joins TRBV3-1 and TRBJ2-6; unclear D gene. The CDR3 loop spans 16 amino acids. Germline-derived CDR1 and CDR2 are LGHDT and YNNKEL (reference sequence). V lost 0 bases and J 2 bases, leaving 8 bases between the germline ends. CDR3 in amino acids: CASSQERSPGANVLTF. CDR3 DNA sequence: TGTGCCAGCAGCCAAGAACGTAGCCCTGGGGCCAACGTCCTGACTTTC. The full variable domain, with the rest looked up from reference TRBV3-1 and TRBJ2-6, is DTAVSQTPKYLVTQMGNDKSIKCEQNLGHDTMYWYKQDSKKFLKIMFSYNNKELIINETVPNRFSPKSPDKAHLNLHINSLELGDSAVYFCASSQERSPGANVLTFGAGSRLTVL.

This clonotype showed up many times. The chain carries TRBV3-1 and TRBJ2-5; D may be TRBD1 (6 bases). V was shortened by 2 bases and J by 6 bases, with 7 bases between the two germline ends. This CDR3 comprises 12 residues. Looked up from germline, CDR1 is LGHDT and CDR2 is YNNKEL (reference sequence). The CDR3 nucleotides are TGTGCCAGCAGCCAACAGGGGAAGACCCAGTACTTC. Protein sequence: CASSQQGKTQYF.

This clonotype was seen ten or more times. The rearrangement joins TRBV7-2 to TRBJ2-7; TRBD2 might be the D (6 bases). The CDR3 spans 15 residues. Germline CDR1 is SGHTA and CDR2 is FQGNSA. Trimming removed 1 base from V and 7 bases from J, with 17 bases in between. The CDR3 DNA reads TGTGCCAGCAGCTTAGTTGGGACTGGTCGGACTGAGCAGTACTTC. Amino acids: CASSLVGTGRTEQYF.

This clonotype was found many times. The CDR3 reads CAISGQGSAEAFF. The CDR3 nucleotides are TGTGCCATCAGTGGGCAGGGGAGCGCTGAAGCTTTCTTT. The rearrangement uses TRBV10-3 and TRBJ1-1; D may be TRBD1 (6 bases). The CDR3 is 13 residues long. V was shortened by 4 bases and J by 6 bases, with 12 bases between the two germline ends. Germline CDR1 is ENHRY and CDR2 is SYGVKD.

The chain uses TRBV19 and TRBJ1-4, with D unresolved. The germline gives CDR1 LNHDA, CDR2 SQIVND (reference sequence). The CDR3 has 13 residues. The V end was cut by 7 bases, the J end by 10 bases, with 16 bases between. CDR3 in DNA: TGTGCCAGTAAGGGCCTGCAGCTTGGAAAACTGTTTTTT. It is translated as CASKGLQLGKLFF.

This clonotype was found many times. The chain uses TRBV4-1 and TRBJ2-3; TRBD1 aligns across 8 bases. Per germline, CDR1 MGHRA and CDR2 YSYEKL. The CDR3 is 17 residues long. Losses at the gene ends were 2 bases for V and 0 bases for J; bases not matched to a gene: 7. CDR3 in DNA: TGCGCCAGCAGCCAACCCGCCCGACAGGGGAGCACAGATACGCAGTATTTT. It encodes CASSQPARQGSTDTQYF.

With regard to this clonotype: Just one base apart from a much larger clone, this may be a read error. This sequence joins TRBV9 and TRBJ2-7; D unclear. This CDR3 is 16 amino acids long. Germline loops: CDR1 SGDLS, CDR2 YYNGEE. The CDR3 DNA reads as TGTGCCAGGAGCGTAAAGGGCCAGATTCCTTCTACAGAGCAGTACTTC. The encoded protein is CARSVKGQIPSTEQYF. Full variable domain (rest looked up from reference TRBV9 and TRBJ2-7): DSGVTQTPKHLITATGQRVTLRCSPRSGDLSVYWYQQSLDQGLQFLIQYYNGEERAKGNILERFSAQQFPDLHSELNLSSLELGDSALYFCARSVKGQIPSTEQYFGPGTRLTVT.

At least ten counts were recorded for this clonotype. The chain is built from TRBV28 and TRBJ1-5; no reliable D call. Germline CDR1 MDHEN, CDR2 SYDVKM. The CDR3 totals 15 residues. Trimming took 3 bases from V and 4 from J, leaving 13 bases between them. CDR3 region: CASSFVGFRNQPQHF. The CDR3 DNA reads as TGTGCCAGCAGTTTTGTCGGTTTTAGGAATCAGCCCCAGCATTTT.

This clonotype has at least ten counts. V is TRBV5-1 and J is TRBJ2-5; 7 bases are a match to TRBD1. Germline CDR1 and CDR2: SGHRS and YFSETQ. V shed 0 bases and J 2 bases; nucleotides not matched to a gene: 4. There are 15 residues in the CDR3. The CDR3 region is CASSLGGQAQETQYF. As DNA, the CDR3 is TGCGCCAGCAGCTTGGGCGGACAGGCTCAAGAGACCCAGTACTTC.

This clonotype was counted many times. At one end, the junction sequence differs from germline, possibly due to a read error. The chain joins TRBV7-6 to TRBJ2-7; the match to TRBD2 covers 7 bases. The CDR3 has 14 amino acids. Per the germline V gene, CDR1 is SGHVS and CDR2 is FNYEAQ. Written as DNA, the CDR3 is TGTGCCAGCAGCTTAGCCCCCCCTCGCAAAGGGGAGGGCTTC. This gives the protein CASSLAPPRKGEGF.

Many counts were recorded for this clonotype. The chain employs TRBV7-2 and TRBJ2-7; D is undetermined. Trimming shortened V by 1 base and J by 2 bases, and 9 bases separated the two germline ends. Germline values: CDR1 SGHTA, CDR2 FQGNSA. The length of the CDR3 is 14 residues. The CDR3 nucleotides are TGTGCCAGCAGCTTAGGGCTCGCCACCTACGAGCAGTACTTC. This encodes CASSLGLATYEQYF.

This clonotype has a count of ten or more. V usage is TRBV27 and J usage is TRBJ1-2; the D gene is possibly TRBD1 (6 bases). Germline V gene data show CDR1 as MNHEY and CDR2 as SMNVEV (reference sequence). The CDR3 consists of 17 residues. Trimming cost V 5 bases and J 0 bases, with 19 bases left between them. The CDR3 bases are TGTGCCAGCAGTCCCTGGGGGGGCTCGGGGTCTAACTATGGCTACACCTTC. Amino acid sequence: CASSPWGGSGSNYGYTF.

The chain uses TRBV28 and TRBJ1-5, with TRBD1 as a possible D gene (6 bases). The CDR3 has 14 amino acids. Between the trimmed V and J ends, which lost 2 bases and 6 bases, there was a span of 11 bases. Germline V lookup: CDR1 MDHEN, CDR2 SYDVKM. DNA for the CDR3: TGTGCCAGCAGTTTACACGGGGGCCGTCAGCCCCAGCATTTT. This translates into CASSLHGGRQPQHF.

On this clonotype: A much larger clonotype is one base distant, so this may be a read error. As the CDR3 is not closed by the conserved phenylalanine or tryptophan, this likely results from a read error. The V and J genes are TRBV20-1 and TRBJ1-6; TRBD1 agrees at 10 bases. The CDR3 contains 16 residues. V trimming: 1 base; J trimming: 7 bases; junction bases outside the gene matches: 7. Germline CDR1 DFQATT, CDR2 SNEGSKA (reference sequence). The CDR3 loop is CSARVDPGQGNSPLHV. The DNA for the CDR3 is TGCAGTGCTAGAGTCGATCCGGGACAGGGGAATTCACCCCTCCACGTT.

Many counts were recorded for this clonotype. The chain links TRBV20-1 to TRBJ2-1; D ambiguous. Germline CDR1 and CDR2: DFQATT and SNEGSKA (reference sequence). V was clipped by 1 base and J by 7 bases, with 17 bases between them. The length of the CDR3 is 15 residues. CDR3 residues: CSARVLWGRVNEQFF. CDR3 nucleotides: TGCAGTGCTAGAGTCTTATGGGGTCGAGTAAATGAGCAGTTCTTC.

This clonotype was detected many times. V is TRBV15 and J is TRBJ1-2, with a weak D call TRBD1 (6 bases). CDR1 is LNHNV and CDR2 is YYDKDF in the germline V gene (reference sequence). The CDR3 sequence is 15 residues long. Trimming left V 3 bases short and J 4 bases short, with 15 bases between. CDR3 in amino acids: CATSSRDTNFYGYTF. CDR3 nucleotides: TGTGCCACCAGCAGCCGGGACACAAATTTCTATGGCTACACCTTC.